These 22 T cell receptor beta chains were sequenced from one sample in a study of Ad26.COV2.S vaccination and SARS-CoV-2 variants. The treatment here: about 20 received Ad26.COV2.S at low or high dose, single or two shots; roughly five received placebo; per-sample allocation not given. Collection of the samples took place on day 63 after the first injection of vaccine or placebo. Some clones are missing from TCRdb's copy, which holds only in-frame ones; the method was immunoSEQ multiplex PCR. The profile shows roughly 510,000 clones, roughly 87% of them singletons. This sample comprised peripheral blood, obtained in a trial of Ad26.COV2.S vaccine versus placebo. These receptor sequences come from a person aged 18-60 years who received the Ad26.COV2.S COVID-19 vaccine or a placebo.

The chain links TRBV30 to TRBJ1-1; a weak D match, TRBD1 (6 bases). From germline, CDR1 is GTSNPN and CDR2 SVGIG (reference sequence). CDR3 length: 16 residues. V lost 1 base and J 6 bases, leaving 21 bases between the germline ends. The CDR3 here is CAWSEILRGRGPEAFF. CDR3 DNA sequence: TGTGCCTGGAGTGAGATTCTTCGGGGGCGCGGGCCTGAAGCTTTCTTT.

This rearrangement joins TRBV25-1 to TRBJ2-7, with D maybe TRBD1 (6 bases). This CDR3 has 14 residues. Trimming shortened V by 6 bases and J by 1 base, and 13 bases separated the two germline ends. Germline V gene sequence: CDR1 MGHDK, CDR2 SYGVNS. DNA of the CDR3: TGTGCCAGCAGCGGGACACCTTATTCCTACGAGCAGTACTTC. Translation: CASSGTPYSYEQYF.

The CDR3 sequence is CASSLTGAGDTQYF. The CDR3 nucleotides are TGTGCCAGCAGCTTAACCGGCGCCGGAGATACGCAGTATTTT. The rearrangement uses TRBV7-3 and TRBJ2-3; D is undetermined. V shed 0 bases and J shed 5 bases, with 9 bases lying between them. Per germline, CDR1 SGHTA and CDR2 FQGTGA. The length of the CDR3 is 14 residues. Filled out from reference TRBV7-3 and TRBJ2-3, the complete variable domain reads GAGVSQTPSNKVTEKGKYVELRCDPISGHTALYWYRQSLGQGPEFLIYFQGTGAADDSGLPNDRFFAVRPEGSVSTLKIQRTERGDSAVYLCASSLTGAGDTQYFGPGTRLTVL.

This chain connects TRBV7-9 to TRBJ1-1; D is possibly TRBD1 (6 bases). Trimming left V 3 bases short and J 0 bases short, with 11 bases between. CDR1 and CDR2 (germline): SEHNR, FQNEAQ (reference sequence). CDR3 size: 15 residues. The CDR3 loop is CASSLVRGMNTEAFF. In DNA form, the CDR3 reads TGTGCCAGCAGCTTGGTTAGGGGGATGAACACTGAAGCTTTCTTT.

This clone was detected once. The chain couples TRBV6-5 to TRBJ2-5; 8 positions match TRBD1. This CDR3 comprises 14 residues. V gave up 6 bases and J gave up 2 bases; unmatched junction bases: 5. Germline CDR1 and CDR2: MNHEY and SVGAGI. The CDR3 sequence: CASRATGDQETQYF. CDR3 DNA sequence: TGTGCCAGCAGAGCGACAGGGGATCAAGAGACCCAGTACTTC.

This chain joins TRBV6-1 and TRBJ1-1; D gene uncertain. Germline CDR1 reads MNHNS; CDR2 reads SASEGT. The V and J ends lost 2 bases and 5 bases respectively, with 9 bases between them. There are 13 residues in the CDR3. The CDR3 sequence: CASSESLGTEAFF. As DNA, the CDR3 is TGTGCCAGCAGTGAAAGTTTGGGGACTGAAGCTTTCTTT.

The CDR3 sequence: CASSMGVAGTDTQYF. The CDR3 DNA sequence: TGTGCCAGTAGTATGGGGGTAGCGGGAACAGATACGCAGTATTTT. This chain links TRBV19 with TRBJ2-3; 8 bases align to TRBD2. Germline CDR1 and CDR2: LNHDA and SQIVND (reference sequence). The CDR3 is 15 amino acids. After removal of 3 bases from V and 3 bases from J, the junction contained 5 bases not matched to a gene.

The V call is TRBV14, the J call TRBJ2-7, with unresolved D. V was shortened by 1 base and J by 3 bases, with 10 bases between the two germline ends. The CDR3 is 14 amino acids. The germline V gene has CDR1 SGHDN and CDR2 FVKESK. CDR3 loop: CASSQGLLRYEQYF. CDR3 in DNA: TGTGCCAGCAGCCAAGGTCTCCTGCGCTACGAGCAGTACTTC.

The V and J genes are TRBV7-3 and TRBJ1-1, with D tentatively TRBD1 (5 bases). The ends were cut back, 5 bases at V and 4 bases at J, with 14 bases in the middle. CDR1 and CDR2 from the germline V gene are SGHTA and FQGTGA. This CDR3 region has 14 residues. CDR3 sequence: CASSKTGGGTEAFF. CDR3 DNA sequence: TGTGCCAGCAGCAAAACGGGGGGAGGCACTGAAGCTTTCTTT.

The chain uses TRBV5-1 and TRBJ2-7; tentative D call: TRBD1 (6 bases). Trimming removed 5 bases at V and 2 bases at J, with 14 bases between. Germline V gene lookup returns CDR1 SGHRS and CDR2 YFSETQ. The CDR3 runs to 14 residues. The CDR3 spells CASSRMGQTYEQYF. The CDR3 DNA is TGCGCCAGCAGTAGAATGGGACAAACCTACGAGCAGTACTTC. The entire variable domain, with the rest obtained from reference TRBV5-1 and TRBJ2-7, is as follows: KAGVTQTPRYLIKTRGQQVTLSCSPISGHRSVSWYQQTPGQGLQFLFEYFSETQRNKGNFPGRFSGRQFSNSRSEMNVSTLELGDSALYLCASSRMGQTYEQYFGPGTRLTVT.

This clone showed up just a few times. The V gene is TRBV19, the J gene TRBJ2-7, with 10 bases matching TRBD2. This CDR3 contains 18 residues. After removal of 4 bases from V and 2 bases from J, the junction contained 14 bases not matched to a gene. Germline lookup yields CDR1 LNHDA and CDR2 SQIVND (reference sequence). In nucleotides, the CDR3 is TGTGCCAGTAGTAGTCAATCCGGGACTAGCGTATTCCCCTACGAGCAGTACTTC. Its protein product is CASSSQSGTSVFPYEQYF. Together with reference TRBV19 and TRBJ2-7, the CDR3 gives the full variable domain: DGGITQSPKYLFRKEGQNVTLSCEQNLNHDAMYWYRQDPGQGLRLIYYSQIVNDFQKGDIAEGYSVSREKKESFPLTVTSAQKNPTAFYLCASSSQSGTSVFPYEQYFGPGTRLTVT.

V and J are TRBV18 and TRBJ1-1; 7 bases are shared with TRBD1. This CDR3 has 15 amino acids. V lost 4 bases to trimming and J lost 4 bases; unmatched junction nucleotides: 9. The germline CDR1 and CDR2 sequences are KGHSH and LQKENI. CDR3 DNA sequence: TGTGCCAGCTCACGTCTCCAGGGGGTTGTCACTGAAGCTTTCTTT. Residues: CASSRLQGVVTEAFF. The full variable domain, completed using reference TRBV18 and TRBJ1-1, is NAGVMQNPRHLVRRRGQEARLRCSPMKGHSHVYWYRQLPEEGLKFMVYLQKENIIDESGMPKERFSAEFPKEGPSILRIQQVVRGDSAAYFCASSRLQGVVTEAFFGQGTRLTVV.

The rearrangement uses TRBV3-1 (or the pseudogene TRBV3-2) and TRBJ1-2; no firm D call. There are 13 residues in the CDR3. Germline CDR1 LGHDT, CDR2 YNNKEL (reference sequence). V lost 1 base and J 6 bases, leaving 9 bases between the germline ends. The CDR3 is CASSQAPTNGYTF. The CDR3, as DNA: TGTGCCAGCAGCCAAGCCCCAACGAATGGCTACACCTTC.

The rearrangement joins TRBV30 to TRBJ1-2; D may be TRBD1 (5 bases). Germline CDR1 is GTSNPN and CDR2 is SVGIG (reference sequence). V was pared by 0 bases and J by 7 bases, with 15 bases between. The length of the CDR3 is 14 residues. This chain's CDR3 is CAWSVLRGAGGYTF. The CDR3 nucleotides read TGTGCCTGGAGTGTACTGAGAGGGGCTGGTGGCTACACCTTC.

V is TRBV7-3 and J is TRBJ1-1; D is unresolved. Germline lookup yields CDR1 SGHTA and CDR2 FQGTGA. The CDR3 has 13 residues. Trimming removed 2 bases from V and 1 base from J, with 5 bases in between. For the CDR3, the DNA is TGTGCCAGCAGCTTATGGTGGAACACTGAAGCTTTCTTT. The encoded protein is CASSLWWNTEAFF.

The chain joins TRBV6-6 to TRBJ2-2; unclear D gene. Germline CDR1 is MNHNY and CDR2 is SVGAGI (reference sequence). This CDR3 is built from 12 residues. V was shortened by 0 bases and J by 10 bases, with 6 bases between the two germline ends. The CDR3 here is CASSYSSVELFF. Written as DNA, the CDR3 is TGTGCCAGCAGTTACTCGTCGGTGGAGCTGTTTTTT.

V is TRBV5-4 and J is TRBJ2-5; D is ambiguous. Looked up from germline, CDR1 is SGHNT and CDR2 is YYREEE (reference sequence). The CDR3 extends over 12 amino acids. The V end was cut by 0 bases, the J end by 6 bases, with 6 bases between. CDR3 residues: CASSLARQTQYF. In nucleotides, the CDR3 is TGTGCCAGCAGCTTGGCCCGGCAGACCCAGTACTTC.

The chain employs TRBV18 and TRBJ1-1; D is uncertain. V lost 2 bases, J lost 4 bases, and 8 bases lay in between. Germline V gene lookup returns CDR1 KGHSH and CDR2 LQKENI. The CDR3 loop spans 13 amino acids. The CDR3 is CASSPSGVTEAFF. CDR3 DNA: TGTGCCAGCTCACCAAGCGGGGTCACTGAAGCTTTCTTT.

CDR3 loop: CASTLNQGGSEAFF. Here the CDR3 DNA reads TGTGCCAGCACCCTTAACCAGGGGGGTTCTGAAGCTTTCTTT. This chain connects TRBV2 to TRBJ1-1, with TRBD1 matching over 7 bases. Germline lookup yields CDR1 SNHLY and CDR2 FYNNEI. CDR3 size: 14 residues. J was trimmed by 6 bases and V by 7 bases; bases with no gene match: 11. Variable domain in full (rest from reference TRBV2 and TRBJ1-1): EPEVTQTPSHQVTQMGQEVILRCVPISNHLYFYWYRQILGQKVEFLVSFYNNEISEKSEIFDDQFSVERPDGSNFTLKIRSTKLEDSAMYFCASTLNQGGSEAFFGQGTRLTVV.

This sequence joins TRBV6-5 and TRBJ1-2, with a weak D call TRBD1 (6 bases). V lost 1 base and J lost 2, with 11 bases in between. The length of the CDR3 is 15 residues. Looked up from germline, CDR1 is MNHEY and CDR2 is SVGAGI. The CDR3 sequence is CASSYYPTGNYGYTF. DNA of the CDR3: TGTGCCAGCAGTTACTATCCCACAGGGAACTATGGCTACACCTTC.

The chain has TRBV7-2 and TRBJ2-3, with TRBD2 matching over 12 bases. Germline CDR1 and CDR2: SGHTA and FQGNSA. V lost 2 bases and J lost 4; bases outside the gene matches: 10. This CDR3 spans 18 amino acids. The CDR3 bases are TGTGCCAGCAGCTTAAGCTTGACGCTAGCGGGAGGGGCAGATACGCAGTATTTT. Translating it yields CASSLSLTLAGGADTQYF.

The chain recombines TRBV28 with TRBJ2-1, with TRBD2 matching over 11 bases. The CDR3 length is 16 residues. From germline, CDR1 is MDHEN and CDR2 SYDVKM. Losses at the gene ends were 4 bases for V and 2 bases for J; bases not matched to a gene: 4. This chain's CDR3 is CASSSLAGGTYNEQFF. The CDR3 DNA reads TGTGCCAGCAGTTCCCTAGCGGGGGGTACCTACAATGAGCAGTTCTTC.